This T cell receptor beta chain is drawn from a study of cytomegalovirus exposure and HLA in healthy donors. The PCR ran on 60 Vbeta and 13 Jbeta primers. Generated by immunoSEQ multiplex PCR, the TCRdb table keeps only in-frame clones and is missing some. The repertoire consists of about 160,000 clones, with roughly three quarters occurring once and the leading ten covering roughly 9%. As concerns this clone: At one end, the junction sequence differs from germline, possibly due to a read error.

At collection, donors were nominally healthy, but unrecorded immune exposures were probable. The sequenced sample consisted of PBMCs. The TCR comes from a man younger than 30 in good health and CMV-seropositive.

CDR3 nucleotides: TGTGCCAGCAGTTACTCGGGGATAGACCGCGGGACCGGGGTTTTT. This codes for CASSYSGIDRGTGVF. The gene calls are TRBV6-6 and TRBJ1-4, with TRBD1 as a possible D gene (5 bases). CDR1 MNHNY and CDR2 SVGAGI come from the germline V gene (reference sequence). The CDR3 covers 15 residues.